This paragraph covers one T cell receptor beta chain sequence. Its antigen remains unknown. Deletions cut 4 bases from V and 5 bases from J, with 18 bases between. The CDR3 length is 15 residues. Germline assignment: CDR1 SGHDT and CDR2 YYEEEE. These data belong to a study of T cell responses to AZD1222 COVID-19 vaccine. General study points: Close to half of all spike-specific TCRs reportedly target regions of the variants that are unmutated.

Method: immunoSEQ multiplex PCR; TCRdb's copy keeps in-frame clones and lacks some. The repertoire holds roughly 80,000 clones, with 90% as singletons. The clonotype originates from an adult in good health. Here the sequenced sample was peripheral blood, taken on day 0 of AZD1222 vaccination. V and J are TRBV5-6 and TRBJ1-2; D is possibly TRBD1 (5 bases). The CDR3 DNA reads TGTGCCAGCAGCCCTAATCCAGGGTTAGGGTATGGCTACACCTTC. Translating gives CASSPNPGLGYGYTF. Based on the CDR3 plus reference TRBV5-6 and TRBJ1-2, the full variable domain is DAGVTQSPTHLIKTRGQQVTLRCSPKSGHDTVSWYQQALGQGPQFIFQYYEEEERQRGNFPDRFSGHQFPNYSSELNVNALLLGDSALYLCASSPNPGLGYGYTFGSGTRLTVV.